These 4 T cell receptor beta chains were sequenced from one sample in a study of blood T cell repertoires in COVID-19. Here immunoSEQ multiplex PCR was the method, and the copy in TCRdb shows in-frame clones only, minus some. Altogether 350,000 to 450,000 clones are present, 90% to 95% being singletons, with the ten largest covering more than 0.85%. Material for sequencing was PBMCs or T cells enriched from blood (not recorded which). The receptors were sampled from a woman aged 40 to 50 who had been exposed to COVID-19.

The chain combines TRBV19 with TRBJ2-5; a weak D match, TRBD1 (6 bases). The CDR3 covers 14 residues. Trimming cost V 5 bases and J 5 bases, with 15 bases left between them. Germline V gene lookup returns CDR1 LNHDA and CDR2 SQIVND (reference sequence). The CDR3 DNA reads TGTGCCAGTAGTGCCCAGGGGCGTTTTGAGACCCAGTACTTC. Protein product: CASSAQGRFETQYF.

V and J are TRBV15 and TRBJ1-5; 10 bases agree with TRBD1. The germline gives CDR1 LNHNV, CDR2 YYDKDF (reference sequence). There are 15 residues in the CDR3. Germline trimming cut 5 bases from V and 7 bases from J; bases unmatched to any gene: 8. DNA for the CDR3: TGTGCCACCAGCCTGGACAGGGGGACTCGGCAGCCCCAGCATTTT. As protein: CATSLDRGTRQPQHF. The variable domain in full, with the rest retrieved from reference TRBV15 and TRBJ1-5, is DAMVIQNPRYQVTQFGKPVTLSCSQTLNHNVMYWYQQKSSQAPKLLFHYYDKDFNNEADTPDNFQSRRPNTSFCFLDIRSPGLGDTAMYLCATSLDRGTRQPQHFGDGTRLSIL.

CDR3 protein: CASSPRWLAGVRNEQFF. The CDR3 DNA sequence: TGTGCCAGCAGCCCCCGGTGGTTAGCGGGAGTAAGGAATGAGCAGTTCTTC. The rearrangement links TRBV9 to TRBJ2-1; 9 bases are shared with TRBD2. The CDR3 has 17 residues. Germline trimming cut 4 bases from V and 7 bases from J; bases unmatched to any gene: 15. Per germline, CDR1 SGDLS and CDR2 YYNGEE.

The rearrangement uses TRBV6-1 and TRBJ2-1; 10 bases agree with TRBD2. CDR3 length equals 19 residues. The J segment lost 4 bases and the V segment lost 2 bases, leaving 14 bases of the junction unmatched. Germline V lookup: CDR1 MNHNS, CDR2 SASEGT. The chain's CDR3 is CASSERLRQSSGRYNEQFF. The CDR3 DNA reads TGTGCCAGCAGTGAAAGGTTAAGGCAGAGTAGCGGGAGGTACAATGAGCAGTTCTTC.